This passage covers 19 T cell receptor beta chains from one sample sequenced in a study of CD8 T cells in Susac syndrome. After extraction with the RNeasy kit, about 0.5 to 1 ug of the RNA was reverse transcribed using random hexamers. TCRdb fed the immunoSEQ multiplex PCR reads into MiXCR, producing one record per CDR3 protein. The data show about 83,000 distinct CDR3 sequences, around 96% seen once. The sample comprised CD8+ T cells from PBMCs. The receptors shown here come from a human donor with Susac syndrome.

V usage is TRBV5-6 and J usage is TRBJ2-5; a possible D gene is TRBD1 (5 bases). Germline V gene sequence: CDR1 SGHDT, CDR2 YYEEEE. This CDR3 contains 14 residues. Trimming removed 1 base from V and 5 bases from J, with 12 bases in between. CDR3 nucleotides: TGTGCCAGCAGCTTGCACAGGCAGCTGGAGACCCAGTACTTC. Its translation: CASSLHRQLETQYF.

The rearrangement links TRBV10-3 to TRBJ2-3, with 9 positions matching TRBD2. With V trimmed by 8 bases and J by 4 bases, 10 bases remained unmatched. The CDR3 runs 15 residues. CDR1 ENHRY and CDR2 SYGVKD come from the germline V gene. The CDR3 nucleotides read TGTGCCATCCAACCCGGGACTAGCAGATCAGATACGCAGTATTTT. Translated, it gives CAIQPGTSRSDTQYF.

The genes are TRBV6-2 or TRBV6-3 and TRBJ2-2; 8 bases are a match to TRBD2. Trimming removed 8 bases from V and 1 base from J; junction bases left unmatched: 12. CDR1 and CDR2 from the germline V gene are MNHEY and SVGEGT. There are 17 residues in the CDR3. CDR3 residues: CASGPLTAGENTGELFF. The CDR3 nucleotides are TGTGCCAGCGGCCCTCTGACAGCGGGAGAGAACACCGGGGAGCTGTTTTTT.

The CDR3 here is CVFDPLTEAFF. CDR3 coding DNA: TGTGTTTTTGACCCTCTCACTGAAGCTTTCTTT. The chain uses TRBV28 and TRBJ1-1, with D uncertain. Germline V gene sequence: CDR1 MDHEN, CDR2 SYDVKM. This CDR3 is built from 11 residues.

The CDR3 sequence is CASSEVGTEAFF. The DNA for the CDR3 is TGTGCCAGCAGTGAGGTCGGCACTGAAGCTTTCTTT. V gene TRBV2 combines with J gene TRBJ1-1; no definite D call. Per germline, CDR1 SNHLY and CDR2 FYNNEI. This CDR3 is 12 amino acids long. Trimming took off 3 bases at V and 4 bases at J, with 6 bases between the two ends.

This clonotype came up once. V gene TRBV9 combines with J gene TRBJ2-7, with 7 bases identical to TRBD1. This CDR3 is 14 amino acids long. Germline values: CDR1 SGDLS, CDR2 YYNGEE. With V trimmed by 4 bases and J by 5 bases, 9 bases remained unmatched. CDR3 sequence reads: CASSPRQGMNEQYF. As DNA, the CDR3 is TGTGCCAGCAGCCCACGACAGGGTATGAACGAGCAGTACTTC. The full variable domain, its missing parts supplied by reference TRBV9 and TRBJ2-7, is DSGVTQTPKHLITATGQRVTLRCSPRSGDLSVYWYQQSLDQGLQFLIQYYNGEERAKGNILERFSAQQFPDLHSELNLSSLELGDSALYFCASSPRQGMNEQYFGPGTRLTVT.

The table lists this clonotype with a few counts. The chain is built from TRBV20-1 and TRBJ2-2, with D possibly called TRBD1 or TRBD2 (5 bases each). The CDR3 totals 13 residues. The germline CDR1 and CDR2 sequences are DFQATT and SNEGSKA (reference sequence). The V and J ends lost 5 bases and 0 bases respectively, with 7 bases between them. Here the CDR3 reads CSAGTPNTGELFF. CDR3 in DNA: TGCAGTGCTGGGACCCCGAACACCGGGGAGCTGTTTTTT.

This chain links TRBV25-1 with TRBJ1-2, with no clear D. V was clipped by 8 bases and J by 6 bases, with 13 bases between them. Germline CDR1 MGHDK, CDR2 SYGVNS. The CDR3 has 12 residues. CDR3 amino acids: CASLEGGHGYTF. For the CDR3, the DNA is TGTGCCAGCCTCGAAGGTGGGCATGGCTACACCTTC.

The CDR3, as DNA: TGTGCCAGCAGCCAAGATTTAGCCTCGTGGGACCCAGATACGCAGTATTTT. It encodes CASSQDLASWDPDTQYF. This sequence joins TRBV3-1 and TRBJ2-3; D tentatively reads TRBD1 or TRBD2 (5 bases each). V was clipped by 0 bases and J by 4 bases, with 17 bases between them. CDR1 is LGHDT, CDR2 YNNKEL, per germline (reference sequence). The length of the CDR3 is 17 residues.

V is TRBV3-1 and J is TRBJ2-1; D gene unclear. The CDR3 spans 11 residues. The germline CDR1 and CDR2 sequences are LGHDT and YNNKEL (reference sequence). Between the trimmed V and J ends, which lost 1 base and 11 bases, there was a span of 6 bases. The CDR3 coding sequence is TGTGCCAGCAGCCAAGCCCTGAAGCAGTTCTTC. Translation: CASSQALKQFF.

This chain connects TRBV28 to TRBJ1-1, with D unclear. The germline CDR1 and CDR2 sequences are MDHEN and SYDVKM. This CDR3 is 15 amino acids long. Trimming removed 5 bases from V and 1 base from J, with 14 bases in between. The CDR3 loop reads CASSRRRTGNTEAFF. The CDR3 nucleotides read TGTGCCAGCAGTCGGAGACGGACGGGGAACACTGAAGCTTTCTTT.

The chain employs TRBV20-1 and TRBJ2-7; weak D call: TRBD2 (7 bases). Between the trimmed V and J ends, which lost 6 bases and 5 bases, there was a span of 20 bases. The length of the CDR3 is 14 residues. The germline V gene encodes CDR1 DFQATT and CDR2 SNEGSKA (reference sequence). DNA of the CDR3: TGCAGTGCCAAGCTGGGGGGGGCCGTCAACGAGCAGTACGTC. This gives the protein CSAKLGGAVNEQYV.

The chain recombines TRBV19 with TRBJ2-7; the D call may be TRBD1 or TRBD2 (5 bases each). The V end lost 4 bases, the J end lost 3 bases, and 19 bases lay between the germline ends. The CDR3 length is 16 residues. Germline-derived CDR1 and CDR2 are LNHDA and SQIVND (reference sequence). The CDR3 region is CASSTRRQGKFYEQYF. Written as DNA, the CDR3 is TGTGCCAGTAGTACCCGGAGGCAGGGCAAGTTCTACGAGCAGTACTTC.

V and J are TRBV6-1 and TRBJ2-5; 7 bases match TRBD2. Germline assignment: CDR1 MNHNS and CDR2 SASEGT. Trimming removed 2 bases from V and 1 base from J; junction bases left unmatched: 4. This CDR3 has 15 amino acids. CDR3 nucleotides: TGTGCCAGCAGTGAATCAGCGGGGTCCCAAGAGACCCAGTACTTC. Protein product: CASSESAGSQETQYF.

A note on this clonotype: One end of the junction is discordant with germline, which a read error may explain. The V and J genes are TRBV7-8 and TRBJ1-5; tentatively, D is TRBD1 (5 bases). Germline CDR1 reads SGHVS; CDR2 reads FQNEAQ. The CDR3 has 15 amino acids. The CDR3 loop reads CASTLGDSGGQPQHF. The DNA for the CDR3 is TGTGCCAGCACCTTAGGAGACAGCGGAGGTCAGCCCCAGCATTTT. The full variable domain, with the rest looked up from reference TRBV7-8 and TRBJ1-5, is GAGVSQSPRYKVAKRGQDVALRCDPISGHVSLFWYQQALGQGPEFLTYFQNEAQLDKSGLPSDRFFAERPEGSVSTLKIQRTQQEDSAVYLCASTLGDSGGQPQHFGDGTRLSIL.

This clonotype has only one observation. This chain connects TRBV20-1 to TRBJ2-5; TRBD1 aligns across 10 bases. Trimming at V came to 3 bases and at J to 5 bases, leaving 12 bases not matched to a gene. In germline, CDR1 is DFQATT, CDR2 SNEGSKA (reference sequence). This CDR3 comprises 16 residues. The CDR3 protein is CSASDPTGGGGETQYF. As DNA, the CDR3 is TGCAGTGCTAGCGATCCGACAGGGGGCGGAGGGGAGACCCAGTACTTC.

V and J are TRBV5-6 and TRBJ2-5; D is perhaps TRBD1 or TRBD2 (6 bases each). With 6 bases removed from V and 2 bases from J, the gap between germline ends came to 23 bases. The CDR3 runs 17 residues. The germline V gene encodes CDR1 SGHDT and CDR2 YYEEEE. The CDR3 DNA is TGTGCCAGCACCAAGCTTGGGAGGCGAGGGGGACAAGAGACCCAGTACTTC. Encoded protein: CASTKLGRRGGQETQYF.

The rearrangement joins TRBV15 to TRBJ2-1; TRBD2 agrees at 7 bases. Germline V lookup: CDR1 LNHNV, CDR2 YYDKDF (reference sequence). Trimming cost V 3 bases and J 2 bases; bases outside gene matches: 4. The CDR3 contains 15 residues. The chain's CDR3 is CATSSSGTTYNEQFF. The CDR3 nucleotides are TGTGCCACCAGCAGCTCCGGGACTACCTACAATGAGCAGTTCTTC.

The chain combines TRBV10-3 with TRBJ2-3, with TRBD2 identical over 9 bases. This CDR3 is 17 amino acids long. The germline V gene has CDR1 ENHRY and CDR2 SYGVKD. The trim removed 5 bases at V and 2 bases at J, leaving 11 bases unmatched. CDR3: CAISRSSSSGATDTQYF. The CDR3 nucleotides read TGTGCCATCAGTCGCTCCTCATCTAGCGGGGCCACAGATACGCAGTATTTT.